This T cell receptor beta chain was captured by sequencing in a study of identical twins. Study-level points and caveats: Twin pairs had excess sharing that was weaker in beta out-of-frame sequences. Cross-sectional statistics, not tracking of the same donors, supported the conclusions. Model-predicted out-of-frame TCR alpha sharing fell below observed values in monozygotic twins.

Trimming cost V 2 bases and J 6 bases, with 13 bases left between them. The CDR3 is made up of 15 amino acids. Germline V gene sequence: CDR1 LGHDT, CDR2 YNNKEL (reference sequence). TCRdb passed the 5' RACE reads through MiXCR, listing each CDR3 protein once. The data show hundreds of thousands of distinct CDR3 sequences, approximately 24% seen once. As for this clonotype: Antigen: not known.

These data also featured in a second study, about T cells expressing NK-cell markers. That source reports: CD8+ T cells in over 5 donors included dominant NKG2C+ clonotypes at roughly 1.0-7.5%.

Sequenced sample: CD4+ T cells sorted from blood. The chain is built from TRBV3-1 and TRBJ2-2; D might be TRBD2 (6 bases). This TCR was recovered from a young woman in good health. As DNA, the CDR3 is TGTGCCAGCAGCCAACGGCTAGCGTCTTCCGGGGAGCTGTTTTTT. Its protein product is CASSQRLASSGELFF.